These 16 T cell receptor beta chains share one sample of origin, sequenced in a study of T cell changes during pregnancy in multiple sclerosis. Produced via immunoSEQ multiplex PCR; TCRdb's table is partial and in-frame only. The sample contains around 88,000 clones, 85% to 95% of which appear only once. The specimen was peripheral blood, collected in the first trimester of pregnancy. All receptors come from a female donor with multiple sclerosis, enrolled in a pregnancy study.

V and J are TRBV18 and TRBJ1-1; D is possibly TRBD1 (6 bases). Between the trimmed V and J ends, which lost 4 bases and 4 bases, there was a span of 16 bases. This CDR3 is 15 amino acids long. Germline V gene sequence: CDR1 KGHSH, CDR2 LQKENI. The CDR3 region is CASSQQGKIFTEAFF. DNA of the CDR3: TGTGCCAGCTCACAACAGGGTAAAATATTCACTGAAGCTTTCTTT.

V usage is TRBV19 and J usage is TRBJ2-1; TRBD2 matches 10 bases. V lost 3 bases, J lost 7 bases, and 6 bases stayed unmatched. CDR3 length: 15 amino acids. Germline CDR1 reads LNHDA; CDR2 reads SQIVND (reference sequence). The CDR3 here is CASSMVASGSNEQFF. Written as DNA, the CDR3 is TGTGCCAGTAGTATGGTAGCTAGCGGGAGTAATGAGCAGTTCTTC.

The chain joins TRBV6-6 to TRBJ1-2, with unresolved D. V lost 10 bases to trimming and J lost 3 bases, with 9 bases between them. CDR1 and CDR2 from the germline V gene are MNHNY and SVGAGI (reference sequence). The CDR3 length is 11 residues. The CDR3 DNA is TGTGCCACCCGTATTGACTATGGCTACACCTTC. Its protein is CATRIDYGYTF.

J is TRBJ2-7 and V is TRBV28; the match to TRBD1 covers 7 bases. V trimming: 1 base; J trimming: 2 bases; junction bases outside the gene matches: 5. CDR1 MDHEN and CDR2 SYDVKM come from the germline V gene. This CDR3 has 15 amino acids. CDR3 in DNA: TGTGCCAGCAGTTTATTATACGACAGGGCCTACGAGCAGTACTTC. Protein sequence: CASSLLYDRAYEQYF.

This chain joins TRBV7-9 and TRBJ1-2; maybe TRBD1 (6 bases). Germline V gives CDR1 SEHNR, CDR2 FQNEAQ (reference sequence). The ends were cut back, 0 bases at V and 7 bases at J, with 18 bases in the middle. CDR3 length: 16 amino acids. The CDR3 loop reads CASSLARTGSAVGYTF. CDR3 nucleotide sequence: TGTGCCAGCAGCTTAGCCAGAACAGGGTCAGCGGTTGGCTACACCTTC.

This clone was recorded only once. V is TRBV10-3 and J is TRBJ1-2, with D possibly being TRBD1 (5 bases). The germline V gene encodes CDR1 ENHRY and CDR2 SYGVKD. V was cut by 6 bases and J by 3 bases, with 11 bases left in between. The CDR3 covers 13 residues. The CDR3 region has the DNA TGTGCCATCAGCCCGGGGGAGCACTATGGCTACACCTTC. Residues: CAISPGEHYGYTF.

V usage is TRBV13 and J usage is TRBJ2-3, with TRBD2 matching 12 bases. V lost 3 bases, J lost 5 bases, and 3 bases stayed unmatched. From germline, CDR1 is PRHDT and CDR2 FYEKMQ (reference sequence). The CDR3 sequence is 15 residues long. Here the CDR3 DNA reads TGTGCCAGCAGCTTCCTAGCGGGAGGGCAAGATACGCAGTATTTT. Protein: CASSFLAGGQDTQYF.

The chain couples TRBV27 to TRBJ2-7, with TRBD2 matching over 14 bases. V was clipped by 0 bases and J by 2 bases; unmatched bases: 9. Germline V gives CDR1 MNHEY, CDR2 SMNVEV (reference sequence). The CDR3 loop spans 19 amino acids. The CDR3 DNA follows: TGTGCCAGCAGTTTATCGGGGACTAGCGGGAGAGGGGGAACCTACGAGCAGTACTTC. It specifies CASSLSGTSGRGGTYEQYF.

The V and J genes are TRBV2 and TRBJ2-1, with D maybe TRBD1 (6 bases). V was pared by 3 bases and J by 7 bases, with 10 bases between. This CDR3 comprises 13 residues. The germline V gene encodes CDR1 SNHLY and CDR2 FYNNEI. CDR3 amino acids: CASSDRGENEQFF. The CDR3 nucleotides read TGTGCCAGCAGTGACAGGGGTGAGAATGAGCAGTTCTTC. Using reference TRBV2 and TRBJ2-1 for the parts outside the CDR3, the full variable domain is EPEVTQTPSHQVTQMGQEVILRCVPISNHLYFYWYRQILGQKVEFLVSFYNNEISEKSEIFDDQFSVERPDGSNFTLKIRSTKLEDSAMYFCASSDRGENEQFFGPGTRLTVL.

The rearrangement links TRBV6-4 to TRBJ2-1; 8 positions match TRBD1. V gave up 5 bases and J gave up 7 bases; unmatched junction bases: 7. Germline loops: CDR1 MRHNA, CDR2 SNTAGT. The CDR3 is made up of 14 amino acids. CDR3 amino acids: CASSPGQGLNEQFF. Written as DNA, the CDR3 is TGTGCCAGCAGTCCTGGACAGGGACTTAATGAGCAGTTCTTC.

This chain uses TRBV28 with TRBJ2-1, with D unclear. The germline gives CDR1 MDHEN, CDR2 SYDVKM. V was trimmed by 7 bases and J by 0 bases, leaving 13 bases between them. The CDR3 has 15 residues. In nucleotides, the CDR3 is TGTGCCAGCACCTTGGGCCTGAGCTCCTACAATGAGCAGTTCTTC. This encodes CASTLGLSSYNEQFF.

The CDR3 protein is CASSDWAGSGANVLTF. The CDR3 coding sequence is TGTGCCAGCAGTGACTGGGCAGGGTCTGGGGCCAACGTCCTGACTTTC. The chain uses TRBV6-1 and TRBJ2-6; D perhaps matches TRBD1 (5 bases). This CDR3 is built from 16 residues. Germline CDR1 and CDR2: MNHNS and SASEGT. The germline V and J ends were trimmed by 3 bases and 1 base, with 10 bases remaining between them.

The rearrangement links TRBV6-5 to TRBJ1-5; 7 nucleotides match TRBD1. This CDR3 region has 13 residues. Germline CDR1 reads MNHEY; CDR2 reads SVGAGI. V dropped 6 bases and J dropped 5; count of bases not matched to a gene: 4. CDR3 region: CASSSDRDQPQHF. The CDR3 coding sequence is TGTGCCAGCAGCTCCGACAGGGATCAGCCCCAGCATTTT.

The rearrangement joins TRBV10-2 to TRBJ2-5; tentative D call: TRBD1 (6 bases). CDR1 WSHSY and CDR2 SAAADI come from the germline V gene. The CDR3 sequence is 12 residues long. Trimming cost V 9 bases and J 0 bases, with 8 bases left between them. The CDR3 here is CASGQYQETQYF. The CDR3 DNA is TGCGCCAGTGGACAGTACCAAGAGACCCAGTACTTC.

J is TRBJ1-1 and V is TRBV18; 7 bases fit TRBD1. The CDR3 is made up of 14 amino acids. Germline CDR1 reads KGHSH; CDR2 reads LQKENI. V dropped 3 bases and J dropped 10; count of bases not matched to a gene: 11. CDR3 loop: CASSPRQGEVGAFF. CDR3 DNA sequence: TGTGCCAGCTCACCGCGGCAGGGGGAGGTAGGAGCTTTCTTT.

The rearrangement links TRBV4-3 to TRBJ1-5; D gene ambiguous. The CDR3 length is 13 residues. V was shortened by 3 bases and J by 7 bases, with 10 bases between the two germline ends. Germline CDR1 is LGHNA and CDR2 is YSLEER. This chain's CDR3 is CASSQMEGQPQHF. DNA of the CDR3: TGCGCCAGCAGCCAGATGGAGGGCCAGCCCCAGCATTTT.